A selection of T cell receptor beta chains follows, all from one sample in a study of blood T cell repertoires in COVID-19. Data came from immunoSEQ multiplex PCR; TCRdb stores just in-frame clones and leaves some out. The data show under 300,000 clones, with approximately 80% seen just once and around 3.3% held by the top ten. Sequenced: peripheral blood. The receptors shown here come from a woman younger than 35 with acute or convalescent COVID-19. Both conserved end residues are part of each CDR3. The D gene is left open where the match is weak. Size is omitted from some rows. Given values are once, few, many or a class for expanded clones.

size	D	V	J	CDR3
-	-	TRBV28	TRBJ2-7	CASSFSRYEQYF
-	-	TRBV7-8	TRBJ2-7	CASSFPSGGDRVIYEQYF
once	-	TRBV24-1	TRBJ1-2	CATSDNRVHYGYTF
-	-	TRBV15	TRBJ2-3	CATSIPQGTDTQYF
once	TRBD2	TRBV5-4	TRBJ2-1	CASSSGLAVSSYNEQFF
-	TRBD1	TRBV28	TRBJ2-7	CASNQGAYEQYF
-	TRBD2	TRBV7-7	TRBJ2-3	CASSSGLAGSTDTQYF
-	-	TRBV5-1	TRBJ2-3	CASRGGGAGTDTQYF
few	-	TRBV10-3	TRBJ2-7	CAISETGHEQYF
-	-	TRBV28	TRBJ1-1	CASSYPDRNTEAFF
-	-	TRBV2	TRBJ1-1	CASTLTAEAFF
-	-	TRBV27	TRBJ2-3	CASSPRGTDTQYF
-	-	TRBV2	TRBJ2-7	CASSHPVGDYEQYF
-	-	TRBV7-9	TRBJ1-6	CASSWSRDVVDSPLHF
-	TRBD1	TRBV6-5	TRBJ1-2	CARIGTGDGYTF
-	-	TRBV7-2	TRBJ1-2	CASSPTGNYGYTF
-	TRBD2	TRBV12-5	TRBJ2-5	CASGLGTSGYQETQYF
-	TRBD2	TRBV14	TRBJ2-1	CASSLLAGGPYEQFF
-	-	TRBV28	TRBJ1-1	CASRSVREGDTEAFF
-	TRBD1	TRBV27	TRBJ2-7	CASRTRTGDHEQYF
-	-	TRBV7-2	TRBJ2-7	CASSLGGFSSYEQYF
-	-	TRBV13	TRBJ1-2	CASSPRNYGYTF
many	-	TRBV6-4	TRBJ1-6	CASSDVGGNSPLHF
-	TRBD2	TRBV29-1	TRBJ2-1	CSVGGLAGISYNEQFF
-	TRBD1	TRBV5-4	TRBJ1-4	CASSQARGQNEKLFF
-	TRBD1	TRBV10-1	TRBJ1-1	CASSEYRDRGLAFF
-	-	TRBV9	TRBJ2-7	CASSIKPVAGPGLYEQYF
-	TRBD2	TRBV6-5	TRBJ2-1	CASSYWSSGNNEQFF
-	TRBD1	TRBV12-5	TRBJ2-7	CASGLVWDREPPREQYF
-	TRBD1	TRBV19	TRBJ2-7	CASSPQGRASYEQYF
-	-	TRBV28	TRBJ1-2	CASRLKPYGYTF
-	TRBD1	TRBV7-2	TRBJ2-7	CASSGQDYPGQGRGYEQYF
-	-	TRBV5-8	TRBJ1-1	CASSLRTVTEAFF
-	TRBD1	TRBV7-2	TRBJ2-7	CASSQDRVDYEQYF
once	TRBD1	TRBV6-5	TRBJ2-7	CASSLNRGLRYEQYF